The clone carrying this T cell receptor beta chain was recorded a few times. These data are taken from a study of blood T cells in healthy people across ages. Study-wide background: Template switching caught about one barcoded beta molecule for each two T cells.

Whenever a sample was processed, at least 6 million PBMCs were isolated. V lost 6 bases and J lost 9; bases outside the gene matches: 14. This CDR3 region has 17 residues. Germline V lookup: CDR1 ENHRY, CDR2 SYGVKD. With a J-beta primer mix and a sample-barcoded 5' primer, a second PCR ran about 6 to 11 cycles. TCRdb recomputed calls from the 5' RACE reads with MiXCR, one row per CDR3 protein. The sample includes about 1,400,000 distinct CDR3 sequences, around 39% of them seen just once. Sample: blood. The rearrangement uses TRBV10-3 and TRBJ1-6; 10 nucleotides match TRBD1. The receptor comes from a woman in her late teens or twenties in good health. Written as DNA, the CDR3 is TGTGCCATCAGCGAGACCGGGACAGGGGTCGAGGGTTCACCCCTCCACTTT. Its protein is CAISETGTGVEGSPLHF.